This entry features one T cell receptor beta chain sequence. This entry belongs to a study of human T cells and chemical hapten exposure. Authors' methods: A per-sample median of about 100,000 TCRs was observed, with counts ranging from about 23,224 to 700,000. TCRdb re-called the RACE reads with MiXCR, one entry per CDR3 protein. TCRdb, not the authors, supplied the V and J calls. Of tens of thousands of distinct CDR3 sequences listed, approximately 9.5% are singletons. This CDR3 comprises 16 residues. Germline CDR1 is SEHNR and CDR2 is FQNEAQ (reference sequence). V lost 7 bases, J lost 6 bases, and 25 bases lay in between. The time point was: patch test 2, 6 weeks after DPC sensitization. Sample treatment: therapeutic diphenylcyclopropenone sensitization with weekly scalp DPC. The authors extracted total RNA from unfractionated whole blood.

This receptor was identified in a woman aged 25 to 39 with alopecia areata. Some clones in this sample may be carry-over from other donors' samples. This chain links TRBV7-9 with TRBJ2-7; D may be TRBD1 or TRBD2 (7 bases each). The sample was whole blood, taken in connection with sensitization to the hapten diphenylcyclopropenone (DPC). The CDR3 reads CASNSLRQGLSGEQYF. CDR3 bases: TGTGCCAGCAACTCCCTCAGACAGGGACTATCAGGCGAGCAGTACTTC.